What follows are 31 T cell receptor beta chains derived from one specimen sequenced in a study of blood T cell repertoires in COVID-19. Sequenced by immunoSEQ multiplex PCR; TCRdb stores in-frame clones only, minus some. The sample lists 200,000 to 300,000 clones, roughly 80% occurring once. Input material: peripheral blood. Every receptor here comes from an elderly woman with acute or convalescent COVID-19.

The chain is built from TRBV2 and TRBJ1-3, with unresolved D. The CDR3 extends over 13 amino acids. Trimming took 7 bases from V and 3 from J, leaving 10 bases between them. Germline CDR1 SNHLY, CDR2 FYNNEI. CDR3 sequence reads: CASTRDLGNTIYF. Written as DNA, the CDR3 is TGTGCCAGCACCCGAGATCTTGGAAACACCATATATTTT.

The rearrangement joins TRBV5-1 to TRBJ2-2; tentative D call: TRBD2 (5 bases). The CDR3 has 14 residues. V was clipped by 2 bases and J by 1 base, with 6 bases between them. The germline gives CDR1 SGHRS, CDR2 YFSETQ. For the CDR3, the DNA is TGCGCCAGCAGCTTAGAGGGGAACACCGGGGAGCTGTTTTTT. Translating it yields CASSLEGNTGELFF.

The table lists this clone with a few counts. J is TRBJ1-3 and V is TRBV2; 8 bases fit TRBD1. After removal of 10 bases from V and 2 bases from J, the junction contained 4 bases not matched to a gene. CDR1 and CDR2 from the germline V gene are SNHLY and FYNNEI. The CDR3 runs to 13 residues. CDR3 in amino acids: CATQDRAGNTIYF. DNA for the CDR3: TGTGCCACCCAGGACAGGGCTGGAAACACCATATATTTT.

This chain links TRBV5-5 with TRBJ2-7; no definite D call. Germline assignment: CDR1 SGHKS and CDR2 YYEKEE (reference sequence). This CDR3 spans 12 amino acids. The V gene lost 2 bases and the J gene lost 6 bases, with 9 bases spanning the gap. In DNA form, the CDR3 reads TGTGCCAGCAGCTTTTCGGTCGGCGAGCAGTACTTC. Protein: CASSFSVGEQYF.

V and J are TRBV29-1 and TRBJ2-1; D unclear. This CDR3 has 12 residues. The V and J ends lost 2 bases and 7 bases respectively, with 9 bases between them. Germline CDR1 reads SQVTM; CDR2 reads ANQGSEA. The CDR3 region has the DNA TGCAGCGTTGAACCCGATCGGAATGAGCAGTTCTTC. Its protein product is CSVEPDRNEQFF.

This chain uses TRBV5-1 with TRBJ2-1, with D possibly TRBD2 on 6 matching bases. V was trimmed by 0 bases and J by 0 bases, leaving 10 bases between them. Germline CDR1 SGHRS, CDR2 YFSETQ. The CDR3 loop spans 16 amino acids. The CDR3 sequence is CASSLAAGSSYNEQFF. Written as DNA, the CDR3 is TGCGCCAGCAGCTTGGCCGCGGGGAGCTCCTACAATGAGCAGTTCTTC.

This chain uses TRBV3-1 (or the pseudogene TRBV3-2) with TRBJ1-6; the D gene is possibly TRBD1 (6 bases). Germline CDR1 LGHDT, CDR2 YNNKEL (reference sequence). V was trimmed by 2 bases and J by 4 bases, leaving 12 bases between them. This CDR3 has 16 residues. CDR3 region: CASSQMQGNYNSPLHF. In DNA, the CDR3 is TGTGCCAGCAGCCAAATGCAGGGGAATTATAATTCACCCCTCCACTTT.

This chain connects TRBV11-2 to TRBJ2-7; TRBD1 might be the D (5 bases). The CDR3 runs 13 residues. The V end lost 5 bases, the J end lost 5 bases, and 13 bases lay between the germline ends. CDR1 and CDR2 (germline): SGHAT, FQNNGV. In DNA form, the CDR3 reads TGTGCCAGCAGCGTACTCAGGGCTAACGAGCAGTACTTC. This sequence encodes CASSVLRANEQYF.

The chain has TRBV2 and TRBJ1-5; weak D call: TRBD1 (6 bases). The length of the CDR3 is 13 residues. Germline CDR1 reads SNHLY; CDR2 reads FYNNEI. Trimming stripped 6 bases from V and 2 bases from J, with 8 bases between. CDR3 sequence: CASRGGRNQPQHF. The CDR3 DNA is TGTGCCAGCAGGGGGGGGCGCAATCAGCCCCAGCATTTT.

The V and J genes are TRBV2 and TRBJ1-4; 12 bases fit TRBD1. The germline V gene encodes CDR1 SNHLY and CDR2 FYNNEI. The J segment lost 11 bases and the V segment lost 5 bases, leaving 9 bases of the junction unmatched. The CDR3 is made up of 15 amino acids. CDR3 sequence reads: CASSTRGDRGQKLFF. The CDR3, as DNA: TGTGCCAGCAGTACCCGCGGGGACAGGGGGCAGAAACTGTTTTTT.

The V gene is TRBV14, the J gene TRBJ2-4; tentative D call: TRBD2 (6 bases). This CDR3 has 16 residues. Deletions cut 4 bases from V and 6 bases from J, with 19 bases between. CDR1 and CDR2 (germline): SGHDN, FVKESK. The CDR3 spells CASSPFMALAPNIQYF. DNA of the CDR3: TGTGCCAGCAGCCCCTTTATGGCTCTAGCGCCAAACATTCAGTACTTC.

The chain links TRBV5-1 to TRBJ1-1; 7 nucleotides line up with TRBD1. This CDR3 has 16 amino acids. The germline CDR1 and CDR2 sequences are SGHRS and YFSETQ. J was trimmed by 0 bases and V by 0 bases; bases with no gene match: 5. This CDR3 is CASSLVGQGVNTEAFF. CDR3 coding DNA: TGCGCCAGCAGCTTGGTAGGTCAGGGGGTGAACACTGAAGCTTTCTTT.

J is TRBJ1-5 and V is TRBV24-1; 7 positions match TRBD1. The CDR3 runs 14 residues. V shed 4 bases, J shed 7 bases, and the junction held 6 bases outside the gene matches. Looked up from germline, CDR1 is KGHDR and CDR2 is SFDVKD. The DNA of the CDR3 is TGTGCCACCAGTGAACAGGGGACGGGGCAGCCCCAGCATTTT. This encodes CATSEQGTGQPQHF.

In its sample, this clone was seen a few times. The CDR3 nucleotides are TGTGCCAGCAGCAACGACGGGATACAAGCTTTCTTT. Its translation: CASSNDGIQAFF. The chain uses TRBV14 and TRBJ1-1; D gene ambiguous. The germline V gene has CDR1 SGHDN and CDR2 FVKESK. Trimming took 5 bases from V and 9 from J, leaving 13 bases between them. The CDR3 covers 12 residues.

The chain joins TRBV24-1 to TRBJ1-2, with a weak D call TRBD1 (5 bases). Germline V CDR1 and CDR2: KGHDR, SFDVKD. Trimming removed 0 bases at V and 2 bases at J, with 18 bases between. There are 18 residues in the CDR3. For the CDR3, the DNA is TGTGCCACCAGTGATTTGCAAATGGAAGGGGCTCCGAACTATGGCTACACCTTC. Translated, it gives CATSDLQMEGAPNYGYTF.

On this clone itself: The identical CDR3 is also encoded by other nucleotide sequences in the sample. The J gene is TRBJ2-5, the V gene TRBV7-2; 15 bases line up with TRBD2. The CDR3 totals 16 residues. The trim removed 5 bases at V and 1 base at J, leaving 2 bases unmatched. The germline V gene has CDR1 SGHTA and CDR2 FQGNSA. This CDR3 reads CASSLGLAGGQETQYF. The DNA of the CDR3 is TGTGCCAGCAGCCTGGGACTAGCGGGGGGCCAAGAGACCCAGTACTTC.

The CDR3, as DNA: TGTGCCAGCAGTTTATCAGGGAGGGGGACTGAAGCTTTCTTT. Translation: CASSLSGRGTEAFF. V usage is TRBV28 and J usage is TRBJ1-1, with D possibly being TRBD1 (6 bases). Germline V gene sequence: CDR1 MDHEN, CDR2 SYDVKM. This CDR3 comprises 14 residues. The V and J ends lost 1 base and 5 bases respectively, with 11 bases between them. Full variable domain (outside the CDR3, taken from reference TRBV28 and TRBJ1-1): DVKVTQSSRYLVKRTGEKVFLECVQDMDHENMFWYRQDPGLGLRLIYFSYDVKMKEKGDIPEGYSVSREKKERFSLILESASTNQTSMYLCASSLSGRGTEAFFGQGTRLTVV.

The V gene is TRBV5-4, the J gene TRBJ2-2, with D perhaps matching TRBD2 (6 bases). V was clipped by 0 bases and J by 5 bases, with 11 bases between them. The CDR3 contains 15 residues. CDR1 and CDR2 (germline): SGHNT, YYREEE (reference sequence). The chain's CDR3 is CASSLGGVTTGELFF. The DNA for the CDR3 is TGTGCCAGCAGCTTGGGCGGGGTTACTACCGGGGAGCTGTTTTTT.

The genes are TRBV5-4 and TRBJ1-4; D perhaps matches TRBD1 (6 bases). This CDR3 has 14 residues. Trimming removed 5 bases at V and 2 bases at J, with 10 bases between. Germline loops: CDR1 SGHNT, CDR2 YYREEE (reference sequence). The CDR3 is CASSYDRTNEKLFF. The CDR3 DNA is TGTGCCAGCAGTTATGACAGGACTAATGAAAAACTGTTTTTT. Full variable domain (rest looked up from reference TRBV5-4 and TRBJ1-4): ETGVTQSPTHLIKTRGQQVTLRCSSQSGHNTVSWYQQALGQGPQFIFQYYREEENGRGNFPPRFSGLQFPNYSSELNVNALELDDSALYLCASSYDRTNEKLFFGSGTQLSVL.

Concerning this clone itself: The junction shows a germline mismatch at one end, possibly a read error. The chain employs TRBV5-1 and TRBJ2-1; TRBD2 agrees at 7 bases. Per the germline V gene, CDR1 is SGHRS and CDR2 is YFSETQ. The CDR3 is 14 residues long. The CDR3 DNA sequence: TGCGCCAGCAGCCCGACTAGCTCCTCCAATGAGCAGTTCTTC. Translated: CASSPTSSSNEQFF.

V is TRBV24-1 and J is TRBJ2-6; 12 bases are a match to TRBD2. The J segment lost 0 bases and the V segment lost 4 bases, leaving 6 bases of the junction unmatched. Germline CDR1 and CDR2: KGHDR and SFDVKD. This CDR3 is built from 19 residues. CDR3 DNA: TGTGCCACCAGTGACCCCGGACTAGCGGGGATCTCTGGGGCCAACGTCCTGACTTTC. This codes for CATSDPGLAGISGANVLTF.

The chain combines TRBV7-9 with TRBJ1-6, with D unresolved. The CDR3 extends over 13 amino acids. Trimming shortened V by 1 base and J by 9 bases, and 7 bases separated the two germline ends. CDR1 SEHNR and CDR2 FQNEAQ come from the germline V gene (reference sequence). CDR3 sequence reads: CASSLGSGSPLHF. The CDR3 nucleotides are TGTGCCAGCAGCTTAGGATCGGGTTCACCCCTCCACTTT. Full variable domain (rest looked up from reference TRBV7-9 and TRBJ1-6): DTGVSQNPRHKITKRGQNVTFRCDPISEHNRLYWYRQTLGQGPEFLTYFQNEAQLEKSRLLSDRFSAERPKGSFSTLEIQRTEQGDSAMYLCASSLGSGSPLHFGNGTRLTVT.

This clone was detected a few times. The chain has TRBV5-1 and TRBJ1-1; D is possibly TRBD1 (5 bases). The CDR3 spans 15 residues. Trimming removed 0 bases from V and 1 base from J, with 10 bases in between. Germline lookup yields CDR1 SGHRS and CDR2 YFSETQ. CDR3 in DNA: TGCGCCAGCAGCTTGGAGGAGGGGAGGAACACTGAAGCTTTCTTT. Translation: CASSLEEGRNTEAFF.

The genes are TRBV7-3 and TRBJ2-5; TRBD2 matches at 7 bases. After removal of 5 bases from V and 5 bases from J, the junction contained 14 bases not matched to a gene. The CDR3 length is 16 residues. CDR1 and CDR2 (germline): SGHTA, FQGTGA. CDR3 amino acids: CASSPAGELFGETQYF. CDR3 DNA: TGTGCCAGCAGCCCCGCGGGGGAACTATTTGGGGAGACCCAGTACTTC.

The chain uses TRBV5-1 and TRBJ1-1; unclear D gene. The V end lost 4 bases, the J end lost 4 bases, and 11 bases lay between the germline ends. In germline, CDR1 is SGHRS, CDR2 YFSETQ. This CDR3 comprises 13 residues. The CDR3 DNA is TGCGCCAGCAGCATTATGGGGAGCACTGAAGCTTTCTTT. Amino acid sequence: CASSIMGSTEAFF.

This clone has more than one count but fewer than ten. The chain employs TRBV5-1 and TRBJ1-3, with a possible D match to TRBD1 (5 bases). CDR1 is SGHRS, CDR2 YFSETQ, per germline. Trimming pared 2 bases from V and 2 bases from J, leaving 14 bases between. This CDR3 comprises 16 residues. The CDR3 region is CASSLAGGTPGNTIYF. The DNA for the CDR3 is TGCGCCAGCAGCTTAGCTGGGGGGACCCCTGGAAACACCATATATTTT.

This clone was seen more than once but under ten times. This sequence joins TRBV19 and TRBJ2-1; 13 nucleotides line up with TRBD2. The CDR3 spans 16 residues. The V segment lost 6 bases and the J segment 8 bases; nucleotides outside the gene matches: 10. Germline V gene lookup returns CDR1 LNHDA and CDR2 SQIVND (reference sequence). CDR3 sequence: CASRDILAGGLYEQFF. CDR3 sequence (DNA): TGTGCCAGTAGGGATATACTAGCGGGGGGGCTGTATGAGCAGTTCTTC. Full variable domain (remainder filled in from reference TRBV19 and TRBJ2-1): DGGITQSPKYLFRKEGQNVTLSCEQNLNHDAMYWYRQDPGQGLRLIYYSQIVNDFQKGDIAEGYSVSREKKESFPLTVTSAQKNPTAFYLCASRDILAGGLYEQFFGPGTRLTVL.

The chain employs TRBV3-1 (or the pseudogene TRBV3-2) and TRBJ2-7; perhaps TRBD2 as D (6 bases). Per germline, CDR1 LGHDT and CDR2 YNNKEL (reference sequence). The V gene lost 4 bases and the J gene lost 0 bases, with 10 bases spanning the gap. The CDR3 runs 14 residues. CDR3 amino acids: CASSRGTPSYEQYF. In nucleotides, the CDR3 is TGTGCCAGCAGCCGTGGGACTCCCTCCTACGAGCAGTACTTC.

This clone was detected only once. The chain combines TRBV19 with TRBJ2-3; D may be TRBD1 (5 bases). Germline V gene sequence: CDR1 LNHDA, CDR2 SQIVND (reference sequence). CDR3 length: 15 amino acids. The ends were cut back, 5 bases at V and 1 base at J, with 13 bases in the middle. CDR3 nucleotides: TGTGCCAGTAGTTCCAGGGAACGCCGCACAGATACGCAGTATTTT. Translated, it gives CASSSRERRTDTQYF. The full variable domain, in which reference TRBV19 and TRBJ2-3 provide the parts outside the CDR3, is DGGITQSPKYLFRKEGQNVTLSCEQNLNHDAMYWYRQDPGQGLRLIYYSQIVNDFQKGDIAEGYSVSREKKESFPLTVTSAQKNPTAFYLCASSSRERRTDTQYFGPGTRLTVL.

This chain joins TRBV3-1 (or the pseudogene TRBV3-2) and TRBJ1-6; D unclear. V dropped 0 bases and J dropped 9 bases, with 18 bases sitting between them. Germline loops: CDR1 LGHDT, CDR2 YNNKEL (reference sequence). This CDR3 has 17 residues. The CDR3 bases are TGTGCCAGCAGCCAAGATACCAGGCCGTCGGGGAGTTCACCCCTCCACTTT. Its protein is CASSQDTRPSGSSPLHF.

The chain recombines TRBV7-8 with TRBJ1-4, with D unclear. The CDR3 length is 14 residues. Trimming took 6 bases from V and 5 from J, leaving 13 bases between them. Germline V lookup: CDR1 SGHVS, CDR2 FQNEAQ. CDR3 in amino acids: CASRGMGENEKLFF. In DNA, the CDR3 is TGTGCCAGCAGGGGGATGGGAGAAAATGAAAAACTGTTTTTT.